This section outlines one T cell receptor beta chain sequence together with its context. The sample comes from a study of control samples from healthy donors and cancer patients. J was trimmed by 1 base and V by 2 bases; bases with no gene match: 1. The CDR3 spans 15 residues. Germline V lookup: CDR1 LNHNV, CDR2 YYDKDF (reference sequence). TCRdb's copy holds only in-frame clones and misses some; the assay was immunoSEQ multiplex PCR. The sample has around 90,000 clones, around 86% seen once. The rearrangement uses TRBV15 and TRBJ1-1; TRBD1 agrees at 10 bases. The TCR originated in a man between 25 and 39 years old in good health. The specimen sequenced was blood. The CDR3 region has the DNA TGTGCCACCAGCAGACGGGACAGGGGGAACACTGAAGCTTTCTTT. It encodes CATSRRDRGNTEAFF.